These 24 T cell receptor beta chains originate from one sample sequenced in a study of CD8 T cells in ankylosing spondylitis. Via MiXCR, TCRdb re-called the 5' RACE reads, giving one row per CDR3 protein. The sample lists 450,000 to 550,000 distinct CDR3 sequences, approximately 5% occurring once. Overall study results and limits: Roughly eight highly homologous variants formed a TCR beta motif that appeared characteristic of ankylosing spondylitis blood.

Antigen specificity for these receptors is unknown. The source material was blood, either unsorted or a sorted T cell fraction (not recorded which). Every receptor here comes from a male donor with ankylosing spondylitis.

This clonotype was recorded at least ten times. The chain combines TRBV5-6 with TRBJ2-2, with 7 bases aligning to TRBD1. V lost 7 bases to trimming and J lost 5 bases; unmatched junction nucleotides: 11. This CDR3 comprises 15 residues. Looked up from germline, CDR1 is SGHDT and CDR2 is YYEEEE. This chain's CDR3 is CASGSAGGWTGELFF. The CDR3 region has the DNA TGTGCCAGCGGCTCGGCAGGGGGATGGACCGGGGAGCTGTTTTTT.

This clonotype was detected many times. The CDR3 region has the DNA TGCGCCAGCAGCACCGGGACTAGCGTCACAGATACGCAGTATTTT. As protein: CASSTGTSVTDTQYF. The V call is TRBV5-1, the J call TRBJ2-3; TRBD2 matches at 10 bases. CDR3 length: 15 amino acids. J lost 2 bases, V lost 4 bases, and 4 bases had no gene match. CDR1 is SGHRS and CDR2 is YFSETQ in the germline V gene.

This clonotype was counted ten times or more. J is TRBJ2-3 and V is TRBV29-1; unclear D gene. CDR3 length: 12 residues. Germline V gives CDR1 SQVTM, CDR2 ANQGSEA. V lost 5 bases and J lost 5, with 11 bases in between. CDR3 in amino acids: CSVTLQEDTQYF. Written as DNA, the CDR3 is TGCAGCGTTACCCTGCAGGAAGATACGCAGTATTTT.

This clonotype was found many times. J is TRBJ2-3 and V is TRBV12-3 or TRBV12-4; TRBD2 matches at 9 bases. The CDR3 totals 14 residues. With V trimmed by 3 bases and J by 5 bases, 3 bases remained unmatched. CDR3 residues: CASSFSGGRDTQYF. DNA for the CDR3: TGTGCCAGCAGTTTCAGCGGGGGGAGAGATACGCAGTATTTT.

There are many counts of this clonotype. This chain uses TRBV24-1 with TRBJ1-4; 10 bases match TRBD1. This CDR3 contains 16 residues. Germline values: CDR1 KGHDR, CDR2 SFDVKD. V shed 2 bases and J 9 bases; nucleotides not matched to a gene: 8. In DNA, the CDR3 is TGTGCCACCAGTGATTGGGGGACAGGGGAGCAACAAAAACTGTTTTTT. Its protein is CATSDWGTGEQQKLFF.

This clonotype came up many times. This rearrangement joins TRBV6-4 to TRBJ2-3, with 8 bases matching TRBD2. CDR1 is MRHNA and CDR2 is SNTAGT in the germline V gene. Trimming at V came to 2 bases and at J to 5 bases, leaving 6 bases not matched to a gene. The CDR3 loop spans 15 amino acids. The CDR3 spells CASSDTRGGGDTQYF. The DNA for the CDR3 is TGTGCCAGCAGTGACACCCGGGGGGGAGGAGATACGCAGTATTTT.

This clonotype was observed many times. This chain connects TRBV28 to TRBJ2-3; 9 positions match TRBD1. The CDR3 has 14 amino acids. The germline gives CDR1 MDHEN, CDR2 SYDVKM. With 6 bases clipped from V and 5 bases from J, the junction kept 6 bases outside the gene matches. CDR3 amino acids: CASRRQDRGDTQYF. Here the CDR3 DNA reads TGTGCCAGCAGGAGACAGGACAGGGGAGATACGCAGTATTTT.

Comment on this clonotype: A much larger clone is a single base away; this may be a read error. This chain links TRBV7-9 with TRBJ2-3, with no clear D. The CDR3 spans 12 residues. The V gene lost 3 bases and the J gene lost 4 bases, with 5 bases spanning the gap. Germline loops: CDR1 SEHNR, CDR2 FQNEAQ (reference sequence). In DNA form, the CDR3 reads TGTGCCAGCAGCTTCGAGGCAGATACGCAGTATTTT. It is translated as CASSFEADTQYF.

Ten or more counts support this clonotype. The V and J genes are TRBV7-2 and TRBJ1-2; tentative D call: TRBD1 (5 bases). Germline CDR1 reads SGHTA; CDR2 reads FQGNSA. The CDR3 covers 14 residues. The germline V and J ends were trimmed by 5 bases and 5 bases, with 15 bases remaining between them. The CDR3 region has the DNA TGTGCCAGCAGCCGACCCGGGGCGGCGTATGGCTACACCTTC. Translation: CASSRPGAAYGYTF.

This clonotype was found many times. The chain carries TRBV5-1 and TRBJ2-6; no firm D call. V was pared by 0 bases and J by 0 bases, with 19 bases between. The CDR3 runs to 20 residues. Germline CDR1 and CDR2: SGHRS and YFSETQ. The CDR3 region has the DNA TGCGCCAGCAGCTTGGGCTCCTTAAGGCGTTTTAGCTCTGGGGCCAACGTCCTGACTTTC. Translating it yields CASSLGSLRRFSSGANVLTF.

This clonotype was seen ten or more times. The rearrangement joins TRBV27 to TRBJ1-1; the D is unclear. The CDR3 has 15 residues. The V gene's germline CDR1 is MNHEY and CDR2 SMNVEV (reference sequence). The V gene lost 6 bases and the J gene lost 0 bases, with 14 bases spanning the gap. The CDR3 spells CASSLTWNMNTEAFF. The CDR3 region has the DNA TGTGCCAGCAGCCTCACCTGGAATATGAACACTGAAGCTTTCTTT.

This clonotype showed up many times. This sequence joins TRBV9 and TRBJ1-4, with 7 bases lining up with TRBD1. J lost 5 bases, V lost 6 bases, and 10 bases had no gene match. This CDR3 spans 15 amino acids. CDR1 and CDR2 (germline): SGDLS, YYNGEE. The CDR3 is CASTPRGGRNEKLFF. For the CDR3, the DNA is TGTGCCAGCACCCCTCGAGGGGGCCGGAATGAAAAACTGTTTTTT.

This clonotype was counted many times. V is TRBV7-3 and J is TRBJ2-2; no definite D call. CDR1 and CDR2 (germline): SGHTA, FQGTGA. The CDR3 runs 13 residues. The V end lost 0 bases, the J end lost 6 bases, and 5 bases lay between the germline ends. The CDR3: CASSLTASGELFF. CDR3 in DNA: TGTGCCAGCAGCTTAACCGCGTCCGGGGAGCTGTTTTTT.

This clonotype was counted at least ten times. This chain connects TRBV10-3 to TRBJ2-2; 11 bases line up with TRBD2. V lost 3 bases, J lost 6 bases, and 3 bases stayed unmatched. Germline V gene data show CDR1 as ENHRY and CDR2 as SYGVKD. This CDR3 comprises 15 residues. Here the CDR3 reads CAISDVAGGSGELFF. DNA for the CDR3: TGTGCCATCAGTGATGTAGCGGGAGGGTCCGGGGAGCTGTTTTTT.

This clonotype was seen at least ten times. This sequence joins TRBV6-5 and TRBJ1-1; D is ambiguous. The CDR3 loop spans 12 amino acids. Trimming took 7 bases from V and 3 from J, leaving 9 bases between them. The V gene's germline CDR1 is MNHEY and CDR2 SVGAGI. CDR3 protein: CASTSGYTEAFF. The CDR3 DNA reads as TGTGCCAGCACAAGCGGGTACACTGAAGCTTTCTTT.

This clonotype was seen only a few times. V usage is TRBV7-6 and J usage is TRBJ2-7; 9 bases match TRBD2. Per the germline V gene, CDR1 is SGHVS and CDR2 is FNYEAQ. After removal of 2 bases from V and 1 base from J, the junction contained 3 bases not matched to a gene. The CDR3 has 15 residues. CDR3 nucleotide sequence: TGTGCCAGCAGCTTACGCAGCGGGAGGTCCTACGAGCAGTACTTC. Translating it yields CASSLRSGRSYEQYF.

The table lists this clonotype with a few counts. This chain joins TRBV27 and TRBJ2-3; D gene uncertain. The CDR3 has 15 amino acids. V gave up 7 bases and J gave up 0 bases, with 14 bases separating them. From germline, CDR1 is MNHEY and CDR2 SMNVEV (reference sequence). The CDR3 protein is CASKDLKTSTDTQYF. In DNA form, the CDR3 reads TGTGCCAGCAAGGACCTTAAGACTAGCACAGATACGCAGTATTTT.

This clonotype was counted a few times. The rearrangement joins TRBV20-1 to TRBJ1-6; D gene ambiguous. Deletions cut 1 base from V and 8 bases from J, with 15 bases between. The germline CDR1 and CDR2 sequences are DFQATT and SNEGSKA (reference sequence). This CDR3 is 15 amino acids long. The CDR3 protein is CSARGFGGFDSPLHF. CDR3 DNA: TGCAGTGCTAGAGGTTTTGGAGGATTCGATTCACCCCTCCACTTT.

This clonotype was seen many times. The CDR3 region is CASSLSTAHGDTQYF. CDR3 DNA: TGTGCCAGCAGCTTATCAACAGCTCATGGAGATACGCAGTATTTT. The V call is TRBV11-3, the J call TRBJ2-3; no reliable D call. The V gene lost 2 bases and the J gene lost 5 bases, with 14 bases spanning the gap. This CDR3 is built from 15 residues. Germline CDR1 is SGHNT and CDR2 is YENEEA.

This clonotype was seen many times. This chain joins TRBV3-1 and TRBJ2-3; 7 bases fit TRBD2. Germline CDR1 and CDR2: LGHDT and YNNKEL (reference sequence). This CDR3 is 17 amino acids long. The trim removed 1 base at V and 1 base at J, leaving 8 bases unmatched. The CDR3 loop reads CASSQVSPGGGTDTQYF. For the CDR3, the DNA is TGTGCCAGCAGCCAAGTATCTCCGGGGGGAGGCACAGATACGCAGTATTTT.

In this sample, this clonotype turned up many times. The chain combines TRBV29-1 with TRBJ1-1; D gene unclear. Germline V gene sequence: CDR1 SQVTM, CDR2 ANQGSEA. The CDR3 length is 12 residues. V lost 5 bases to trimming and J lost 0 bases, with 7 bases between them. In DNA, the CDR3 is TGCAGCGTTCCCACGGTGAACACTGAAGCTTTCTTT. As protein: CSVPTVNTEAFF.

Ten or more counts support this clonotype. The chain combines TRBV6-5 with TRBJ1-5, with TRBD1 as a possible D gene (6 bases). CDR1 and CDR2 (germline): MNHEY, SVGAGI. The ends were cut back, 2 bases at V and 3 bases at J, with 8 bases in the middle. This CDR3 region has 14 residues. The DNA for the CDR3 is TGTGCCAGCAGTTACGGGGACAACAATCAGCCCCAGCATTTT. This sequence encodes CASSYGDNNQPQHF.

This clonotype was recorded at least ten times. This rearrangement joins TRBV29-1 to TRBJ1-1, with D possibly being TRBD1 (6 bases). V was trimmed by 3 bases and J by 2 bases, leaving 10 bases between them. CDR3 size: 13 residues. Germline-derived CDR1 and CDR2 are SQVTM and ANQGSEA. The CDR3 nucleotides read TGCAGCGTTGATGGGGGGGCAAACACTGAAGCTTTCTTT. This translates into CSVDGGANTEAFF.

The table lists this clonotype with many counts. This rearrangement joins TRBV20-1 to TRBJ2-3, with 8 bases matching TRBD2. Trimming took 3 bases from V and 3 from J; bases not matched to a gene: 5. Germline CDR1 reads DFQATT; CDR2 reads SNEGSKA (reference sequence). The CDR3 consists of 14 residues. The chain's CDR3 is CSASGAGATDTQYF. As DNA, the CDR3 is TGCAGTGCTAGTGGAGCGGGGGCAACAGATACGCAGTATTTT.